Detailed here is one TCR beta chain. The ends lost 0 bases at V and 4 bases at J; junction bases unmatched: 12. The CDR3 is made up of 18 amino acids. Germline CDR1 SQVTM, CDR2 ANQGSEA. The protocol was immunoSEQ multiplex PCR, while the TCRdb copy is restricted to in-frame clones and leaves out a portion. The sample includes 350,000 to 500,000 clones, 90% of them seen just once. Treatment here: some 20 received Ad26.COV2.S at low or high dose, single or two shots; roughly 5 received placebo; per-sample allocation not given. At day 63 after the first vaccine or placebo injection, samples were drawn. In Boston, the donor was an adult between 18-55 years of age. The study used a vaccine consisting of an Ad26 vector that expressed Wuhan-strain SARS-CoV-2 spike. These data belong to a study of Ad26.COV2.S vaccination and SARS-CoV-2 variants.

The V gene is TRBV29-1, the J gene TRBJ2-1; 10 positions match TRBD2. This specimen was peripheral blood, taken in a trial of Ad26.COV2.S vaccine versus placebo. The sequence was obtained from a person aged 18-60 years who received the Ad26.COV2.S COVID-19 vaccine or a placebo. The CDR3 nucleotides are TGCAGCGTTGAAGATACCGGGACTAGCGTCTCGACTTACAATGAGCAGTTCTTC. The encoded protein is CSVEDTGTSVSTYNEQFF.